Presented here are 32 T cell receptor beta chains from one specimen sequenced in a study of identical twins. TCRdb fed the 5' RACE reads into MiXCR, producing one record per CDR3 protein. The sample carries hundreds of thousands of distinct CDR3 sequences, about 8.9% recorded once. The same sample was also used in a study of yellow fever vaccine responses in identical twins.

Sequencing was carried out using memory (CD45RO+) T cells sorted from blood. The origin of the receptors is a woman between 18 and 29 years old in good health.

The chain has TRBV7-9 and TRBJ1-4, with D hard to call. CDR3 size: 17 residues. V lost 5 bases to trimming and J lost 4 bases, with 20 bases between them. CDR1 and CDR2 from the germline V gene are SEHNR and FQNEAQ (reference sequence). CDR3 nucleotide sequence: TGTGCCAGCAGCCCCCGGCTTGGCAGTGGGTATAATGAAAAACTGTTTTTT. Its translation is CASSPRLGSGYNEKLFF.

This clonotype showed up just a few times. The V gene is TRBV27, the J gene TRBJ1-1; 7 positions match TRBD1. Per the germline V gene, CDR1 is MNHEY and CDR2 is SMNVEV (reference sequence). The CDR3 totals 16 residues. V shed 5 bases and J 0 bases; nucleotides not matched to a gene: 9. The CDR3 region is CASSRRQGVMNTEAFF. The DNA of the CDR3 is TGTGCCAGCAGTCGCCGACAGGGAGTCATGAACACTGAAGCTTTCTTT.

This clonotype was found a few times. V and J are TRBV28 and TRBJ2-7; possibly TRBD1 for D (6 bases). CDR3 length: 14 residues. V dropped 6 bases and J dropped 0 bases, with 12 bases sitting between them. Germline values: CDR1 MDHEN, CDR2 SYDVKM. The CDR3 nucleotides read TGTGCCAGCAGCGGGACACCAAACTCCTACGAGCAGTACGTC. Protein sequence: CASSGTPNSYEQYV.

This chain uses TRBV20-1 with TRBJ1-4; 9 nucleotides match TRBD1. The ends lost 6 bases at V and 7 bases at J; junction bases unmatched: 9. Germline V CDR1 and CDR2: DFQATT, SNEGSKA (reference sequence). The CDR3 consists of 14 residues. CDR3 residues: CSARPTGGGEKLFF. The CDR3 DNA reads as TGCAGTGCCAGACCTACAGGGGGCGGTGAAAAACTGTTTTTT.

A few counts support this clonotype. The chain joins TRBV6-5 to TRBJ2-3; unclear D gene. Deletions cut 1 base from V and 9 bases from J, with 8 bases between. CDR1 is MNHEY, CDR2 SVGAGI, per germline. This CDR3 has 12 residues. Here the CDR3 DNA reads TGTGCCAGCAGTTACTTTCGCGGAACGCAGTATTTT. It codes for CASSYFRGTQYF.

This clonotype came up a few times. The rearrangement links TRBV6-2 or TRBV6-3 to TRBJ2-6, with TRBD2 matching over 8 bases. Germline V lookup: CDR1 MNHEY, CDR2 SVGEGT. The CDR3 is 16 amino acids. V lost 7 bases and J lost 3; bases outside the gene matches: 8. The CDR3 DNA is TGTGCCAGCACCGACGGGGGGGTCGATGGGGCCAACGTCCTGACTTTC. This sequence encodes CASTDGGVDGANVLTF.

This clonotype has a count of ten or more. The chain links TRBV7-2 to TRBJ1-5, with TRBD1 matching 8 bases. The CDR3 spans 16 residues. Germline V gene data show CDR1 as SGHTA and CDR2 as FQGNSA. V lost 5 bases and J lost 4; bases outside the gene matches: 10. The CDR3: CASSPQGAIGNQPQHF. The CDR3 DNA follows: TGTGCCAGCAGCCCTCAGGGGGCAATAGGGAATCAGCCCCAGCATTTT.

The rearrangement links TRBV7-2 to TRBJ1-4, with D maybe TRBD1 (5 bases). Germline V gene sequence: CDR1 SGHTA, CDR2 FQGNSA. This CDR3 has 16 residues. The ends were cut back, 5 bases at V and 0 bases at J, with 13 bases in the middle. The DNA for the CDR3 is TGTGCCAGCAGCCCGCGGGGCCTTGCAACTAATGAAAAACTGTTTTTT. Translating it yields CASSPRGLATNEKLFF.

This clonotype turned up a few times. The chain couples TRBV5-1 to TRBJ2-3; no clear D gene. From germline, CDR1 is SGHRS and CDR2 YFSETQ. The CDR3 spans 14 residues. V lost 0 bases to trimming and J lost 2 bases, with 7 bases between them. The DNA for the CDR3 is TGCGCCAGCAGCTTGGAGAGGCACACAGATACGCAGTATTTT. This gives the protein CASSLERHTDTQYF. Variable domain in full (rest from reference TRBV5-1 and TRBJ2-3): KAGVTQTPRYLIKTRGQQVTLSCSPISGHRSVSWYQQTPGQGLQFLFEYFSETQRNKGNFPGRFSGRQFSNSRSEMNVSTLELGDSALYLCASSLERHTDTQYFGPGTRLTVL.

This clonotype occurred a few times. V is TRBV24-1 and J is TRBJ2-7, with a tentative D call TRBD2 (7 bases). The germline V gene has CDR1 KGHDR and CDR2 SFDVKD. Trimming stripped 5 bases from V and 0 bases from J, with 19 bases between. The CDR3 runs 17 residues. CDR3 nucleotides: TGTGCCACCAGTGCCACGTGGGCGGGGGCCAGCTCCTACGAGCAGTACGTC. It codes for CATSATWAGASSYEQYV.

This clonotype occurred a few times. The chain couples TRBV6-1 to TRBJ1-1; 10 positions match TRBD1. Germline CDR1 reads MNHNS; CDR2 reads SASEGT. The CDR3 length is 14 residues. V lost 5 bases, J lost 4 bases, and 4 bases stayed unmatched. The CDR3: CASSRQGAITEAFF. CDR3 bases: TGTGCCAGCAGTCGACAGGGGGCTATCACTGAAGCTTTCTTT.

This clonotype was seen more than once but under ten times. The chain employs TRBV5-1 and TRBJ1-3; D call uncertain. The CDR3 spans 15 residues. Trimming took 3 bases from V and 0 from J, leaving 10 bases between them. The germline CDR1 and CDR2 sequences are SGHRS and YFSETQ. CDR3 loop: CASSSREGSGNTIYF. Written as DNA, the CDR3 is TGCGCCAGCAGCTCGCGTGAGGGCTCTGGAAACACCATATATTTT.

The J gene is TRBJ1-6, the V gene TRBV5-1, with D uncertain. Germline CDR1 is SGHRS and CDR2 is YFSETQ. V was pared by 0 bases and J by 8 bases, with 6 bases between. There are 13 residues in the CDR3. CDR3 loop: CASSLAFDSPLHF. CDR3 sequence (DNA): TGCGCCAGCAGCTTGGCCTTTGATTCACCCCTCCACTTT.

The chain recombines TRBV28 with TRBJ1-5; D may be TRBD1 (5 bases). Between the trimmed V and J ends, which lost 5 bases and 3 bases, there was a span of 17 bases. The CDR3 is 16 amino acids. CDR1 and CDR2 (germline): MDHEN, SYDVKM. In nucleotides, the CDR3 is TGTGCCAGCAGTACCCGGTTCGGGGGACTCAATCAGCCCCAGCATTTT. Translated: CASSTRFGGLNQPQHF.

The chain is built from TRBV7-2 and TRBJ2-3; TRBD2 is a possible D gene (5 bases). The V end was cut by 4 bases, the J end by 6 bases, with 14 bases between. The CDR3 extends over 14 amino acids. Germline V lookup: CDR1 SGHTA, CDR2 FQGNSA. In DNA form, the CDR3 reads TGTGCCAGCAGCTCCCGGACTCTGCGGGATACGCAGTATTTT. Residues: CASSSRTLRDTQYF.

This clonotype has at least ten counts. This sequence joins TRBV24-1 and TRBJ2-2; D is possibly TRBD2 (5 bases). CDR3 length: 13 residues. CDR1 and CDR2 from the germline V gene are KGHDR and SFDVKD. V dropped 5 bases and J dropped 6 bases, with 9 bases sitting between them. CDR3 protein: CATSVGVAGELFF. The CDR3 region has the DNA TGTGCCACCAGTGTCGGGGTCGCCGGGGAGCTGTTTTTT.

This clonotype was recorded at least ten times. The chain links TRBV12-3 or TRBV12-4 to TRBJ2-1; 8 bases map to TRBD1. V shed 8 bases and J 6 bases; nucleotides not matched to a gene: 3. CDR3 length: 12 residues. CDR3 bases: TGTGCCAGCCGACAGGGGATCAATGAGCAGTTCTTC. Its protein is CASRQGINEQFF.

The chain recombines TRBV6-1 with TRBJ1-5; the match to TRBD1 covers 9 bases. Looked up from germline, CDR1 is MNHNS and CDR2 is SASEGT. This CDR3 has 15 residues. Trimming cost V 4 bases and J 1 base; bases outside gene matches: 2. The CDR3 spells CASSGQGVSNQPQHF. The CDR3 nucleotides read TGTGCCAGCAGTGGACAGGGGGTAAGCAATCAGCCCCAGCATTTT.

This clonotype was seen repeatedly, ten times or more. The chain has TRBV12-3 or TRBV12-4 and TRBJ1-6; D remains ambiguous. The ends were cut back, 3 bases at V and 7 bases at J, with 4 bases in the middle. The CDR3 spans 12 residues. The CDR3 spells CASSFSNSPLHF. CDR3 coding DNA: TGTGCCAGCAGTTTTTCGAATTCACCCCTCCACTTT.

This clonotype was observed a few times. This chain connects TRBV3-1 to TRBJ2-7; 9 bases map to TRBD2. Per germline, CDR1 LGHDT and CDR2 YNNKEL (reference sequence). V lost 1 base and J lost 2; bases outside the gene matches: 6. This CDR3 contains 16 residues. CDR3 bases: TGTGCCAGCAGCCAAGCTTGGGGCGGGAGGGCCTACGAGCAGTACTTC. Encoded protein: CASSQAWGGRAYEQYF.

Only a few counts were recorded for this clonotype. The rearrangement links TRBV11-2 to TRBJ2-6, with D possibly TRBD1 on 6 matching bases. The CDR3 extends over 17 amino acids. Germline loops: CDR1 SGHAT, CDR2 FQNNGV. Trimming left V 3 bases short and J 0 bases short, with 12 bases between. The CDR3 reads CASSFLQGSSGANVLTF. CDR3 bases: TGTGCCAGCAGCTTCCTCCAGGGGAGCTCTGGGGCCAACGTCCTGACTTTC.

In this sample, this clonotype turned up many times. The chain links TRBV5-1 to TRBJ2-3; D call uncertain. Deletions cut 3 bases from V and 0 bases from J, with 5 bases between. The V gene's germline CDR1 is SGHRS and CDR2 YFSETQ. This CDR3 is 13 amino acids long. The CDR3 DNA follows: TGCGCCAGCAGCTCCGACAGCACAGATACGCAGTATTTT. Its translation is CASSSDSTDTQYF.

The chain combines TRBV7-9 with TRBJ2-5; possibly TRBD1 or TRBD2 for D (5 bases each). CDR1 is SEHNR, CDR2 FQNEAQ, per germline (reference sequence). The CDR3 extends over 15 amino acids. The ends were cut back, 5 bases at V and 5 bases at J, with 18 bases in the middle. The CDR3 loop reads CASSPITGTGETQYF. In DNA form, the CDR3 reads TGTGCCAGCAGCCCGATAACAGGCACGGGGGAGACCCAGTACTTC.

The chain has TRBV15 and TRBJ1-1; 11 bases are a match to TRBD1. J gave up 10 bases and V 5 bases, and 15 bases lay outside the gene matches. Germline lookup yields CDR1 LNHNV and CDR2 YYDKDF (reference sequence). The CDR3 spans 16 residues. The CDR3 region has the DNA TGTGCCACCAGCCCATCCAGGGGACAGGGGGTACCGGGAGCTTTCTTT. Residues: CATSPSRGQGVPGAFF.

The chain recombines TRBV28 with TRBJ2-1, with a weak D call TRBD1 (6 bases). The V end was cut by 3 bases, the J end by 0 bases, with 15 bases between. Per germline, CDR1 MDHEN and CDR2 SYDVKM. The CDR3 extends over 17 amino acids. CDR3 amino acids: CASSLGWGQSSYNEQFF. The DNA for the CDR3 is TGTGCCAGCAGTTTGGGGTGGGGGCAAAGCTCCTACAATGAGCAGTTCTTC.

This sequence joins TRBV6-4 and TRBJ2-1; 8 bases are shared with TRBD1. The CDR3 sequence is 15 residues long. Trimming cost V 2 bases and J 5 bases; bases outside gene matches: 5. From germline, CDR1 is MRHNA and CDR2 SNTAGT. The CDR3 region has the DNA TGTGCCAGCAGTGACCGGGGACAGGCAGACAATGAGCAGTTCTTC. As protein: CASSDRGQADNEQFF.

In its sample, this clonotype was seen many times. The genes are TRBV12-3 or TRBV12-4 and TRBJ2-7; TRBD1 agrees at 10 bases. This CDR3 is built from 16 residues. Trimming took 2 bases from V and 1 from J; bases not matched to a gene: 5. This CDR3 reads CASSLQGTGASYEQYF. The CDR3 DNA is TGTGCCAGCAGTTTACAGGGGACAGGGGCGTCCTACGAGCAGTACTTC.

This clonotype was seen a handful of times. V is TRBV6-1 and J is TRBJ2-7; no clear D. The CDR3 is made up of 11 amino acids. Between the trimmed V and J ends, which lost 6 bases and 8 bases, there was a span of 11 bases. CDR1 MNHNS and CDR2 SASEGT come from the germline V gene. In DNA, the CDR3 is TGTGCCAGCAGAGGTCCGGGTCAGCAGTACGTC. Translation: CASRGPGQQYV.

The J gene is TRBJ2-3, the V gene TRBV7-9; TRBD2 matches at 10 bases. Germline assignment: CDR1 SEHNR and CDR2 FQNEAQ (reference sequence). Trimming cost V 5 bases and J 6 bases; bases outside gene matches: 11. This CDR3 spans 16 amino acids. The CDR3 loop reads CASSPRGRAGGDTQYF. CDR3 in DNA: TGTGCCAGCAGCCCCCGGGGGCGAGCGGGGGGGGATACGCAGTATTTT.

This clonotype was counted many times. The chain recombines TRBV6-5 with TRBJ1-2; D unresolved. V shed 6 bases and J shed 6 bases, with 8 bases lying between them. The CDR3 totals 11 residues. Germline assignment: CDR1 MNHEY and CDR2 SVGAGI. Here the CDR3 reads CASSPGHGYTF. The CDR3 nucleotides read TGTGCCAGCAGCCCCGGCCATGGCTACACCTTC.

This chain joins TRBV3-1 and TRBJ2-6, with D perhaps matching TRBD1 (5 bases). The ends were cut back, 1 base at V and 1 base at J, with 8 bases in the middle. This CDR3 is 16 amino acids long. Germline-derived CDR1 and CDR2 are LGHDT and YNNKEL (reference sequence). The CDR3 DNA sequence: TGTGCCAGCAGCCAAGGTGGGGCGTCTGGGGCCAACGTCCTGACTTTC. It is translated as CASSQGGASGANVLTF. The full variable domain, its missing parts supplied by reference TRBV3-1 and TRBJ2-6, is DTAVSQTPKYLVTQMGNDKSIKCEQNLGHDTMYWYKQDSKKFLKIMFSYNNKELIINETVPNRFSPKSPDKAHLNLHINSLELGDSAVYFCASSQGGASGANVLTFGAGSRLTVL.

This clonotype was observed many times. The chain combines TRBV5-8 with TRBJ1-1, with 10 bases fitting TRBD1. The germline V gene has CDR1 SGHTS and CDR2 YDEGEE. The CDR3 runs 16 residues. J was trimmed by 4 bases and V by 2 bases; bases with no gene match: 8. Here the CDR3 reads CASSFFGTGVGTEAFF. CDR3 nucleotide sequence: TGTGCCAGCAGCTTCTTCGGGACAGGGGTTGGCACTGAAGCTTTCTTT.